The 29 T cell receptor beta chains below all came from one sample that was sequenced in a study of post-analysis software for immune sequencing data. The authors incorporated unique molecular identifiers into the TCR beta cDNA libraries. Via MiXCR, TCRdb re-called the PCR reads, giving one row per CDR3 protein. The sample includes 150,000 to 200,000 distinct CDR3 sequences, over 25% seen only once; the top ten take approximately 1.4%. Study-wide results and caveats: Included in a set of roughly 5 TRBV segments more frequent in patients than controls were TRBV5-6, TRBV5-1 and TRBV20-1.

For these TCRs, the target antigens are not known. Material for sequencing was blood. The receptors come from a girl between 10 and 17 years old with multiple sclerosis.

The chain couples TRBV7-9 to TRBJ1-3; D gene ambiguous. The CDR3 runs to 11 residues. Germline loops: CDR1 SEHNR, CDR2 FQNEAQ (reference sequence). V was shortened by 9 bases and J by 2 bases, with 5 bases between the two germline ends. Here the CDR3 reads CASSPGNTIYF. Here the CDR3 DNA reads TGTGCCAGTTCGCCTGGAAACACCATATATTTT.

This clonotype was recorded many times. The chain combines TRBV7-9 with TRBJ2-3, with D perhaps assigned TRBD1 or TRBD2 (5 bases each). V lost 2 bases to trimming and J lost 6 bases, with 15 bases between them. The CDR3 runs 15 residues. CDR1 SEHNR and CDR2 FQNEAQ come from the germline V gene (reference sequence). CDR3 in amino acids: CASSLSGPPMDTQYF. CDR3 DNA sequence: TGTGCCAGCAGCTTATCGGGACCTCCGATGGATACGCAGTATTTT. The full variable domain, in which reference TRBV7-9 and TRBJ2-3 provide the parts outside the CDR3, is DTGVSQNPRHKITKRGQNVTFRCDPISEHNRLYWYRQTLGQGPEFLTYFQNEAQLEKSRLLSDRFSAERPKGSFSTLEIQRTEQGDSAMYLCASSLSGPPMDTQYFGPGTRLTVL.

This clonotype was recorded once. A much larger clonotype is one base distant, so this may be a read error. The rearrangement joins TRBV5-1 to TRBJ2-7; maybe TRBD1 (6 bases). This CDR3 region has 12 residues. CDR1 and CDR2 from the germline V gene are SGHRS and YFSETQ. Trimming left V 4 bases short and J 5 bases short, with 10 bases between. CDR3 DNA: TGCGCCAGCAGCCTACAGGGTGACGAGCAGTACGTC. It is translated as CASSLQGDEQYV.

Worth noting for this clonotype: A much larger clone is a single base away; this may be a read error. This chain uses TRBV6-5 with TRBJ2-1, with 14 positions matching TRBD2. V lost 4 bases and J lost 8; bases outside the gene matches: 16. Germline V CDR1 and CDR2: MNHEY, SVGAGI. The CDR3 sequence is 19 residues long. CDR3 sequence (DNA): TGTGCCAGCAGTTGGGGGACTAGCGGGAGCCCCGACGCGTGGGATGAGCAGTTCTTC. Amino acids: CASSWGTSGSPDAWDEQFF.

Turning to this clonotype: A much larger clone lies one base from this, so it may be a read error. This chain uses TRBV4-2 with TRBJ1-2, with TRBD1 matching 7 bases. The germline gives CDR1 LGHNA, CDR2 YNFKEQ. CDR3 length: 15 residues. The CDR3 DNA sequence: TGTACCAGCAGCCCCGGACAGGCCCTGCTCTATGGCTACACCTTC. It specifies CTSSPGQALLYGYTF.

This clonotype was counted between two and nine times. The gene calls are TRBV27 and TRBJ2-5; unclear D gene. Germline CDR1 and CDR2: MNHEY and SMNVEV (reference sequence). Trimming pared 2 bases from V and 5 bases from J, leaving 15 bases between. CDR3 length: 15 residues. Here the CDR3 DNA reads TGTGCCAGCAGTTTAAGGTCGGACCTGGGCGAGACCCAGTACTTC. Amino acids: CASSLRSDLGETQYF.

The genes are TRBV27 and TRBJ1-1, with D tentatively TRBD1 (5 bases). CDR3 length: 14 residues. In germline, CDR1 is MNHEY, CDR2 SMNVEV (reference sequence). Between the trimmed V and J ends, which lost 5 bases and 8 bases, there was a span of 18 bases. DNA of the CDR3: TGTGCCAGCAGTGTTCGGGGCCCCGGGGTCGAAGCTTTCTTT. Protein: CASSVRGPGVEAFF.

Ten or more counts support this clonotype. The chain has TRBV10-2 and TRBJ1-2; the D gene is possibly TRBD1 (5 bases). CDR3 length: 15 amino acids. The germline V gene has CDR1 WSHSY and CDR2 SAAADI. V was cut by 3 bases and J by 2 bases, with 13 bases left in between. The CDR3 nucleotides are TGCGCCAGCAGTGATAGGCAGGGCAAGAACTATGGCTACACCTTC. Amino acid sequence: CASSDRQGKNYGYTF.

The chain uses TRBV20-1 and TRBJ2-1; D gene unclear. Trimming shortened V by 6 bases and J by 6 bases, and 12 bases separated the two germline ends. Germline lookup yields CDR1 DFQATT and CDR2 SNEGSKA (reference sequence). This CDR3 contains 12 residues. CDR3 residues: CSARIRCNEQFF. CDR3 sequence (DNA): TGCAGTGCCCGGATCCGCTGCAATGAGCAGTTCTTC.

V is TRBV5-1 and J is TRBJ1-1, with 7 bases aligning to TRBD1. Germline V gene data show CDR1 as SGHRS and CDR2 as YFSETQ. This CDR3 spans 14 amino acids. With 2 bases clipped from V and 4 bases from J, the junction kept 5 bases outside the gene matches. The CDR3, as DNA: TGCGCCAGCAGCTTACAGGGGCTGGGCACTGAAGCTTTCTTT. It translates to CASSLQGLGTEAFF.

The V gene is TRBV7-9, the J gene TRBJ1-2; D possibly corresponds to TRBD1 (5 bases). This CDR3 has 18 amino acids. V was pared by 5 bases and J by 5 bases, with 27 bases between. CDR1 and CDR2 (germline): SEHNR, FQNEAQ (reference sequence). DNA for the CDR3: TGTGCCAGCAGCCGTCTACGACAGCCGGAAAGGGGAGATTATGGCTACACCTTC. Protein: CASSRLRQPERGDYGYTF.

The chain couples TRBV5-8 to TRBJ1-1; the D is unclear. Deletions cut 3 bases from V and 8 bases from J, with 14 bases between. In germline, CDR1 is SGHTS, CDR2 YDEGEE. CDR3 length equals 13 residues. CDR3 in amino acids: CASSSPNRGEAFF. DNA of the CDR3: TGTGCCAGCAGCTCCCCCAATAGAGGGGAAGCTTTCTTT.

The J gene is TRBJ2-7, the V gene TRBV4-2; D unresolved. Trimming removed 4 bases from V and 3 bases from J, with 25 bases in between. Germline assignment: CDR1 LGHNA and CDR2 YNFKEQ. The CDR3 loop spans 18 amino acids. CDR3 sequence reads: CASSPFGSQGSASYEQYF. For the CDR3, the DNA is TGTGCCAGCAGCCCCTTCGGTAGCCAAGGGTCAGCAAGCTACGAGCAGTACTTC.

A remark on this clonotype: A single base separates this from a much larger clone, so it may be a read error. As DNA, the CDR3 is TGTGCCAGCAGCCTCGGGACAGGGTTCGACGTGCAGTACTTC. Residues: CASSLGTGFDVQYF. The rearrangement joins TRBV5-6 to TRBJ2-7; 9 nucleotides agree with TRBD1. The ends lost 4 bases at V and 9 bases at J; junction bases unmatched: 11. This CDR3 is built from 14 residues. Germline-derived CDR1 and CDR2 are SGHDT and YYEEEE. Using reference TRBV5-6 and TRBJ2-7 for the parts outside the CDR3, the full variable domain is DAGVTQSPTHLIKTRGQQVTLRCSPKSGHDTVSWYQQALGQGPQFIFQYYEEEERQRGNFPDRFSGHQFPNYSSELNVNALLLGDSALYLCASSLGTGFDVQYFGPGTRLTVT.

The table lists this clonotype with many counts. This chain joins TRBV29-1 and TRBJ2-7, with TRBD2 as a possible D gene (5 bases). Germline V lookup: CDR1 SQVTM, CDR2 ANQGSEA. V shed 4 bases and J shed 5 bases, with 15 bases lying between them. The CDR3 contains 13 residues. DNA of the CDR3: TGCAGCGTTGCGGCTCTAGGGAGCCACGAGCAGTACTTC. Protein product: CSVAALGSHEQYF.

This clonotype was counted many times. The chain recombines TRBV5-1 with TRBJ2-7; D might be TRBD2 (5 bases). The CDR3 contains 11 residues. The germline gives CDR1 SGHRS, CDR2 YFSETQ. V lost 5 bases and J 3 bases, leaving 6 bases between the germline ends. CDR3 residues: CASRLDYEQYF. CDR3 coding DNA: TGCGCCAGCAGACTAGACTACGAGCAGTACTTC.

The chain uses TRBV6-5 and TRBJ1-2; TRBD1 is a possible D gene (5 bases). This CDR3 comprises 14 residues. With 2 bases removed from V and 2 bases from J, the gap between germline ends came to 9 bases. Germline V gene data show CDR1 as MNHEY and CDR2 as SVGAGI. CDR3: CASSYRGENYGYTF. The CDR3 bases are TGTGCCAGCAGTTACAGGGGCGAGAACTATGGCTACACCTTC.

This clonotype was observed a handful of times. This rearrangement joins TRBV21-1 to TRBJ1-1. TRBV21-1 is a documented pseudogene. CDR3 size: 15 residues. Written as DNA, the CDR3 is TGTGCCAGCAGCAACGTGGTGGACCCGAACACTGAAGCTTTCTTT. Translating it yields CASSNVVDPNTEAFF.

The sample holds a few counts of this clonotype. This chain uses TRBV28 with TRBJ2-7, with 7 positions matching TRBD1. V lost 5 bases to trimming and J lost 6 bases; unmatched junction nucleotides: 13. Germline loops: CDR1 MDHEN, CDR2 SYDVKM. The CDR3 has 15 residues. The CDR3 spells CASSPEGTVLFEQYF. CDR3 sequence (DNA): TGTGCCAGCAGTCCGGAAGGGACAGTCCTCTTCGAGCAGTACTTC.

This clonotype was found many times. V usage is TRBV28 and J usage is TRBJ2-5; perhaps TRBD2 as D (8 bases). The CDR3 totals 16 residues. The germline V and J ends were trimmed by 5 bases and 3 bases, with 19 bases remaining between them. Germline-derived CDR1 and CDR2 are MDHEN and SYDVKM. The chain's CDR3 is CASSPFPGGGEETQYF. DNA for the CDR3: TGTGCCAGCAGTCCCTTCCCGGGAGGGGGCGAAGAGACCCAGTACTTC.

This clonotype has just a few counts. The CDR3 DNA follows: TGTGCCAGCAGTCGCCAGGTGACCGGGGAGCTGTTTTTT. Translating gives CASSRQVTGELFF. This chain joins TRBV12-3 or TRBV12-4 and TRBJ2-2; D is undetermined. This CDR3 is 13 amino acids long. Trimming removed 5 bases at V and 5 bases at J, with 9 bases between.

This chain connects TRBV6-1 to TRBJ1-6; TRBD1 aligns across 7 bases. V shed 1 base and J 8 bases; nucleotides not matched to a gene: 5. Per the germline V gene, CDR1 is MNHNS and CDR2 is SASEGT. There are 15 residues in the CDR3. The chain's CDR3 is CASSEEAGGYSPLHF. For the CDR3, the DNA is TGTGCCAGCAGTGAAGAGGCAGGGGGGTATTCACCCCTCCACTTT.

A word on this clonotype: Just one base apart from a much larger clone, this may be a read error. The V call is TRBV15, the J call TRBJ2-4, with D hard to call. The germline V and J ends were trimmed by 0 bases and 13 bases, with 22 bases remaining between them. This CDR3 comprises 16 residues. Per germline, CDR1 LNHNV and CDR2 YYDKDF (reference sequence). The CDR3 is CATSREVGDRSYKQYF. The CDR3 coding sequence is TGTGCCACCAGCAGAGAGGTTGGGGATAGGTCCTACAAGCAGTACTTC.

This clonotype has ten or more counts. The chain couples TRBV28 to TRBJ2-1; 9 bases fit TRBD2. The CDR3 length is 14 residues. J lost 5 bases, V lost 6 bases, and 5 bases had no gene match. Per germline, CDR1 MDHEN and CDR2 SYDVKM. The DNA for the CDR3 is TGTGCCAGCAGCCCGACTAGCGGAAACAATGAGCAGTTCTTC. This encodes CASSPTSGNNEQFF.

This clonotype turned up a few times. The rearrangement uses TRBV24-1 and TRBJ2-7; 13 bases match TRBD2. V shed 2 bases, J shed 2 bases, and the junction held 2 bases outside the gene matches. This CDR3 has 16 amino acids. Germline V gene data show CDR1 as KGHDR and CDR2 as SFDVKD. The CDR3 loop reads CATSDWGTSGAYEQYF. For the CDR3, the DNA is TGTGCCACCAGTGATTGGGGGACTAGCGGGGCCTACGAGCAGTACTTC.

The CDR3 loop reads CASSLGGTNTGELFF. The CDR3 region has the DNA TGTGCCAGCAGCTTGGGCGGAACGAACACCGGGGAGCTGTTTTTT. This sequence joins TRBV5-6 and TRBJ2-2, with D uncertain. Trimming cost V 0 bases and J 0 bases, with 6 bases left between them. The CDR3 length is 15 residues. In germline, CDR1 is SGHDT, CDR2 YYEEEE.

This clonotype was found many times. The chain combines TRBV7-9 with TRBJ2-1; D unresolved. Germline CDR1 SEHNR, CDR2 FQNEAQ (reference sequence). The CDR3 runs to 15 residues. Trimming stripped 5 bases from V and 0 bases from J, with 11 bases between. CDR3: CASSPWTVSYNEQFF. CDR3 nucleotide sequence: TGTGCCAGCAGCCCATGGACGGTCTCCTACAATGAGCAGTTCTTC.

This clonotype showed up just a few times. The chain carries TRBV3-1 and TRBJ2-7; 7 bases are a match to TRBD2. Germline CDR1 LGHDT, CDR2 YNNKEL (reference sequence). V was pared by 1 base and J by 1 base, with 7 bases of the junction left unmatched. The CDR3 runs to 16 residues. In nucleotides, the CDR3 is TGTGCCAGCAGCCAAGCGTGGGACTACCCGTCCTACGAGCAGTACTTC. Translated, it gives CASSQAWDYPSYEQYF.

About this clonotype itself: A much bigger clone sits one base away, suggesting this may be a read error. The rearrangement uses TRBV6-5 and TRBJ2-1, with TRBD2 identical over 11 bases. Germline V gene data show CDR1 as MNHEY and CDR2 as SVGAGI. This CDR3 spans 14 amino acids. CDR3 in amino acids: CTSSGTSGYNEQFF. CDR3 DNA sequence: TGTACCAGTTCCGGGACTAGCGGCTACAATGAGCAGTTCTTC.